What follows are 15 T cell receptor beta chains derived from one specimen sequenced in a study of blood T cell repertoires in COVID-19. This table comes from immunoSEQ multiplex PCR, and its TCRdb copy is limited to in-frame clones, with some not included. The data show approximately 56,000 clones, 84% seen once. Specimen: peripheral blood. The receptors here all came from an elderly woman with acute or convalescent COVID-19.

The gene calls are TRBV5-1 and TRBJ1-1; a possible D gene is TRBD1 (5 bases). The germline V gene has CDR1 SGHRS and CDR2 YFSETQ. The CDR3 is 17 amino acids. Trimming took off 0 bases at V and 0 bases at J, with 15 bases between the two ends. CDR3: CASSLAFYGAMNTEAFF. The CDR3 nucleotides are TGCGCCAGCAGCTTGGCCTTTTATGGGGCCATGAACACTGAAGCTTTCTTT.

The V gene is TRBV6-1, the J gene TRBJ2-3, with 7 bases aligning to TRBD2. CDR3 length: 17 residues. With 3 bases clipped from V and 4 bases from J, the junction kept 13 bases outside the gene matches. Germline V gene lookup returns CDR1 MNHNS and CDR2 SASEGT. CDR3 bases: TGTGCCAGCAGTGACCGTGGGTCGGGGGGTGCGGCAGATACGCAGTATTTT. Encoded protein: CASSDRGSGGAADTQYF.

This clone was counted once. J is TRBJ2-1 and V is TRBV2, with 14 bases aligning to TRBD2. The V gene end was trimmed by 9 bases and the J gene end by 7 bases; junction bases not matched to a gene: 2. The CDR3 spans 13 residues. Per the germline V gene, CDR1 is SNHLY and CDR2 is FYNNEI. The CDR3 DNA reads as TGTGCCAGACGACTAGCGGGGGGGAATGAGCAGTTCTTC. This codes for CARRLAGGNEQFF.

This rearrangement joins TRBV6-5 to TRBJ1-2; D is possibly TRBD1 (6 bases). V dropped 0 bases and J dropped 0 bases, with 8 bases sitting between them. Per germline, CDR1 MNHEY and CDR2 SVGAGI. This CDR3 is 15 amino acids long. In DNA, the CDR3 is TGTGCCAGCAGTTACTCTCGACAGGCTAACTATGGCTACACCTTC. Translation gives CASSYSRQANYGYTF.

The DNA of the CDR3 is TGCGCCAGCAGCTTGGGCCCGACAGGGGGCACCCAAGAGACCCAGTACTTC. Translation: CASSLGPTGGTQETQYF. The J gene is TRBJ2-5, the V gene TRBV5-1, with 10 bases aligning to TRBD1. The J segment lost 1 base and the V segment lost 0 bases, leaving 6 bases of the junction unmatched. CDR3 length equals 17 residues. Germline V gene data show CDR1 as SGHRS and CDR2 as YFSETQ.

The V gene is TRBV5-1, the J gene TRBJ1-4; 7 bases are shared with TRBD1. Trimming took 3 bases from V and 8 from J; bases not matched to a gene: 19. The CDR3 is 18 amino acids. Germline V CDR1 and CDR2: SGHRS, YFSETQ. DNA of the CDR3: TGCGCCAGCAGCTCCGGTCTAAGGGGACAGCCCGGCAGAGAAAAACTGTTTTTT. Translation: CASSSGLRGQPGREKLFF.

The chain joins TRBV4-1 to TRBJ1-1; tentatively, D is TRBD1 (5 bases). Trimming removed 7 bases at V and 1 base at J, with 25 bases between. Looked up from germline, CDR1 is MGHRA and CDR2 is YSYEKL. The CDR3 is made up of 18 amino acids. The CDR3 here is CASTYQGEFVRPNTEAFF. CDR3 bases: TGCGCCAGCACTTATCAGGGTGAGTTCGTACGGCCGAACACTGAAGCTTTCTTT.

The chain employs TRBV6-6 and TRBJ1-2; 8 bases match TRBD1. Germline V gene data show CDR1 as MNHNY and CDR2 as SVGAGI (reference sequence). J gave up 5 bases and V 2 bases, and 10 bases lay outside the gene matches. This CDR3 is built from 16 residues. CDR3 sequence: CASSYTDGQGGYGYTF. The CDR3 nucleotides are TGTGCCAGCAGTTACACAGATGGACAGGGCGGGTATGGCTACACCTTC.

The rearrangement joins TRBV15 to TRBJ1-2; D is ambiguous. This CDR3 spans 15 amino acids. Germline assignment: CDR1 LNHNV and CDR2 YYDKDF (reference sequence). Trimming removed 0 bases at V and 0 bases at J, with 8 bases between. DNA of the CDR3: TGTGCCACCAGCAGAGAGAGAGTTACTAACTATGGCTACACCTTC. The encoded protein is CATSRERVTNYGYTF.

This clone was detected once. This chain uses TRBV4-1 with TRBJ2-7; 14 nucleotides align to TRBD2. Looked up from germline, CDR1 is MGHRA and CDR2 is YSYEKL. This CDR3 region has 16 residues. V was pared by 2 bases and J by 5 bases, with 5 bases of the junction left unmatched. The CDR3 bases are TGCGCCAGCAGCCAAAACCCGGGACTAGCGGGGGACGAGCAGTACTTC. It yields the protein CASSQNPGLAGDEQYF.

This clone was detected once. This chain uses TRBV6-5 with TRBJ1-2; 7 positions match TRBD1. The germline CDR1 and CDR2 sequences are MNHEY and SVGAGI. Trimming at V came to 6 bases and at J to 3 bases, leaving 7 bases not matched to a gene. This CDR3 is 14 amino acids long. The CDR3, as DNA: TGTGCCAGCAGAAACCGGGACAGAGACTATGGCTACACCTTC. The encoded protein is CASRNRDRDYGYTF.

V and J are TRBV4-1 and TRBJ2-5; TRBD1 matches at 8 bases. The junction had 11 bases not matched to a gene; V was cut back by 0 bases and J by 5 bases. Germline values: CDR1 MGHRA, CDR2 YSYEKL. This CDR3 spans 17 amino acids. The CDR3 DNA reads TGCGCCAGCAGCCAAGACGTAGCCTCAGGGGGCAGGGAGACCCAGTACTTC. Translation: CASSQDVASGGRETQYF.

In this sample, this clone turned up a few times. The J gene is TRBJ1-6, the V gene TRBV13; D possibly corresponds to TRBD1 (5 bases). This CDR3 spans 19 amino acids. V was shortened by 3 bases and J by 0 bases, with 18 bases between the two germline ends. The germline V gene has CDR1 PRHDT and CDR2 FYEKMQ (reference sequence). CDR3 residues: CASSLTGGPASSYNSPLHF. CDR3 nucleotide sequence: TGTGCCAGCAGCTTGACCGGGGGTCCGGCGAGCTCCTATAATTCACCCCTCCACTTT.

This chain's CDR3 is CSVEDTGRNTEAFF. The CDR3 region has the DNA TGCAGCGTTGAAGATACAGGGAGGAACACTGAAGCTTTCTTT. The V call is TRBV29-1, the J call TRBJ1-1; D may be TRBD1 (6 bases). CDR1 and CDR2 from the germline V gene are SQVTM and ANQGSEA. V lost 0 bases, J lost 1 base, and 9 bases lay in between. The CDR3 totals 14 residues.

J is TRBJ1-1 and V is TRBV27; 7 nucleotides align to TRBD1. V shed 2 bases and J 4 bases; nucleotides not matched to a gene: 4. The CDR3 consists of 14 residues. The V gene's germline CDR1 is MNHEY and CDR2 SMNVEV (reference sequence). Here the CDR3 DNA reads TGTGCCAGCAGTTTAGGGCCAGGGGGCACTGAAGCTTTCTTT. It encodes CASSLGPGGTEAFF.